These 28 T cell receptor beta chains came from one sample sequenced in a study of read filtering for tumor transcriptome and immune sequencing. From roughly 0.4 ug of RNA, a library with molecular barcoded alpha/delta and beta/gamma adaptors was made. TCRdb called the reads again in MiXCR, with one record for every CDR3 protein. This table has under 40,000 distinct CDR3 sequences, 12% to 15% appearing once. Sequenced sample: a population of CD138-negative cells sorted from bone marrow. These receptors were taken from a donor at least 40 years old with multiple myeloma.

This clonotype appeared many times. The J gene is TRBJ2-4, the V gene TRBV5-1; tentatively, D is TRBD1 (6 bases). Per the germline V gene, CDR1 is SGHRS and CDR2 is YFSETQ. Trimming left V 4 bases short and J 8 bases short, with 22 bases between. This CDR3 has 16 amino acids. CDR3 loop: CASSLDRISKEDIQYF. As DNA, the CDR3 is TGCGCCAGCAGCCTAGACAGGATATCAAAGGAGGACATTCAGTACTTC.

This clonotype was counted ten times or more. The V and J genes are TRBV3-1 and TRBJ2-7; 8 bases agree with TRBD1. CDR1 LGHDT and CDR2 YNNKEL come from the germline V gene (reference sequence). The CDR3 sequence is 18 residues long. Unmatched junction bases numbered 15, after V lost 0 bases and J lost 5 bases. The CDR3 DNA reads TGTGCCAGCAGCCAAGATGTGATGTGGACAGGGCGGCAGAACGAGCAGTACTTC. As protein: CASSQDVMWTGRQNEQYF.

This clonotype came up many times. The chain couples TRBV20-1 to TRBJ1-5; D remains ambiguous. Trimming left V 0 bases short and J 7 bases short, with 7 bases between. The CDR3 runs to 12 residues. Germline V gene lookup returns CDR1 DFQATT and CDR2 SNEGSKA (reference sequence). In DNA, the CDR3 is TGCAGTGCTAGAGATCAGACACAGCCCCAGCATTTT. It translates to CSARDQTQPQHF.

This clonotype showed up just a few times. A much bigger clone sits one base away, suggesting this may be a read error. The conserved phenylalanine or tryptophan is not found at the CDR3 terminus, so this likely reflects a read error. V usage is TRBV5-1 and J usage is TRBJ1-1; D call uncertain. The CDR3 is 13 residues long. V dropped 6 bases and J dropped 3 bases, with 12 bases sitting between them. CDR1 is SGHRS and CDR2 is YFSETQ in the germline V gene. The chain's CDR3 is CASNQDSYTEAFI. The CDR3 DNA sequence: TGCGCCAGCAATCAGGACTCATACACTGAAGCTTTCATT.

This clonotype was seen ten or more times. The CDR3 spells CASSYQTGSTDTQYF. CDR3 coding DNA: TGTGCCAGCAGCTATCAAACGGGGAGCACAGATACGCAGTATTTT. V usage is TRBV7-2 and J usage is TRBJ2-3; weak D call: TRBD2 (5 bases). The germline V and J ends were trimmed by 4 bases and 0 bases, with 11 bases remaining between them. Germline V lookup: CDR1 SGHTA, CDR2 FQGNSA. The CDR3 spans 15 residues.

This clonotype was counted at least ten times. This chain uses TRBV13 with TRBJ2-3; the D is unclear. CDR1 and CDR2 (germline): PRHDT, FYEKMQ (reference sequence). The CDR3 has 13 residues. V lost 2 bases and J lost 4, with 7 bases in between. Here the CDR3 reads CASSLNMADTQYF. CDR3 bases: TGTGCCAGCAGCTTAAATATGGCAGATACGCAGTATTTT.

Points on this clonotype: A far larger clone differs by one base, so this is likely a read error. The chain uses TRBV7-9 and TRBJ2-5; D not resolved. V was pared by 1 base and J by 5 bases, with 11 bases between. The CDR3 spans 14 residues. Germline-derived CDR1 and CDR2 are SEHNR and FQNEAQ (reference sequence). The CDR3 nucleotides are TGTGCCAGCAGCTTAGTACTGGGGATGGAGACCCAGTACTTC. Protein: CASSLVLGMETQYF.

In its sample, this clonotype was seen many times. J is TRBJ2-2 and V is TRBV15; the D call may be TRBD1 or TRBD2 (5 bases each). Trimming stripped 1 base from V and 8 bases from J, with 17 bases between. Germline V gives CDR1 LNHNV, CDR2 YYDKDF (reference sequence). The CDR3 loop spans 16 amino acids. CDR3 residues: CATSRAGSPRFGELFF. The CDR3 DNA is TGTGCCACCAGCAGAGCAGGGAGTCCAAGGTTTGGGGAGCTGTTTTTT. The variable domain in full, with the rest retrieved from reference TRBV15 and TRBJ2-2, is DAMVIQNPRYQVTQFGKPVTLSCSQTLNHNVMYWYQQKSSQAPKLLFHYYDKDFNNEADTPDNFQSRRPNTSFCFLDIRSPGLGDTAMYLCATSRAGSPRFGELFFGEGSRLTVL.

This clonotype was detected ten times or more. This chain uses TRBV7-8 with TRBJ2-3; D gene unclear. V lost 3 bases to trimming and J lost 3 bases, with 4 bases between them. CDR3 length: 12 residues. Germline V gene data show CDR1 as SGHVS and CDR2 as FQNEAQ. CDR3: CASSFGTDTQYF. The CDR3 DNA reads TGTGCCAGCAGCTTCGGGACAGATACGCAGTATTTT. Complete variable domain (other parts from reference TRBV7-8 and TRBJ2-3): GAGVSQSPRYKVAKRGQDVALRCDPISGHVSLFWYQQALGQGPEFLTYFQNEAQLDKSGLPSDRFFAERPEGSVSTLKIQRTQQEDSAVYLCASSFGTDTQYFGPGTRLTVL.

This clonotype was counted at least ten times. J is TRBJ1-2 and V is TRBV21-1. TRBV21-1 is classified as a pseudogene. This CDR3 spans 15 amino acids. The CDR3 DNA is TGTGCCAGCAGCAAAGTGACAATCCTTCTTTATGGCTACACCTTC. This sequence encodes CASSKVTILLYGYTF.

This clonotype has a single count. Sequence at one end of the junction differs from germline and may be a read error. This sequence joins TRBV12-3 or TRBV12-4 and TRBJ2-2, with TRBD2 as a possible D gene (5 bases). The CDR3 totals 18 residues. The CDR3 sequence is CGSSFPAGEPWNTGELFF. Here the CDR3 DNA reads TGTGGCAGCAGTTTTCCGGCTGGGGAGCCTTGGAACACCGGGGAGCTGTTTTTT.

This clonotype showed up many times. The genes are TRBV6-5 and TRBJ1-5; 9 bases align to TRBD1. The CDR3 extends over 15 amino acids. Germline loops: CDR1 MNHEY, CDR2 SVGAGI. The junction had 10 bases not matched to a gene; V was cut back by 6 bases and J by 7 bases. The CDR3 region is CASSLDRGRGQPQHF. Here the CDR3 DNA reads TGTGCCAGCAGCCTCGACAGGGGGAGGGGGCAGCCCCAGCATTTT.

With regard to this clonotype: This likely reflects a read error, since a far larger clone is one base away. V usage is TRBV7-9 and J usage is TRBJ2-1; D is uncertain. Germline V gene sequence: CDR1 SEHNR, CDR2 FQNEAQ (reference sequence). The CDR3 covers 13 residues. V was cut by 5 bases and J by 10 bases, with 15 bases left in between. CDR3 amino acids: CASSPDGSYEQFF. The CDR3 region has the DNA TGTGCCAGCAGCCCAGACGGGTCCTACGAGCAGTTCTTC. Full variable domain (outside the CDR3, taken from reference TRBV7-9 and TRBJ2-1): DTGVSQNPRHKITKRGQNVTFRCDPISEHNRLYWYRQTLGQGPEFLTYFQNEAQLEKSRLLSDRFSAERPKGSFSTLEIQRTEQGDSAMYLCASSPDGSYEQFFGPGTRLTVL.

This clonotype has more than one count but fewer than ten. The junction departs from germline at one end; a sequencing error may be responsible. The chain couples TRBV12-3 or TRBV12-4 to TRBJ2-5, with a possible D match to TRBD1 (6 bases). CDR3 size: 15 residues. This CDR3 is CASSLTGPLQEAQYF. CDR3 DNA sequence: TGTGCCAGCAGTCTTACAGGGCCCCTCCAAGAGGCCCAGTACTTC.

This clonotype was recorded many times. V gene TRBV6-1 combines with J gene TRBJ2-1; 10 positions agree with TRBD1. V lost 7 bases and J lost 1; bases outside the gene matches: 4. Germline CDR1 reads MNHNS; CDR2 reads SASEGT. The CDR3 runs to 15 residues. CDR3 sequence reads: CASNPGQGSYNEQFF. Written as DNA, the CDR3 is TGTGCCAGCAATCCGGGACAGGGGTCCTACAATGAGCAGTTCTTC.

In this sample, this clonotype turned up many times. One junction end does not reproduce the germline sequence, and a read error may be involved. The J gene is TRBJ2-1, the V gene TRBV7-9, with 11 positions matching TRBD2. This CDR3 is 12 amino acids long. Germline values: CDR1 SEHNR, CDR2 FQNEAQ (reference sequence). The CDR3 DNA sequence: TGTGCCAGCAGCCCCTCCGGGACTAGCGGCGTCTTC. Translating gives CASSPSGTSGVF.

This clonotype was recorded many times. This sequence joins TRBV7-8 and TRBJ1-6, with 11 bases aligning to TRBD1. CDR3 length: 14 residues. J gave up 8 bases and V 5 bases, and 2 bases lay outside the gene matches. The germline V gene has CDR1 SGHVS and CDR2 FQNEAQ. For the CDR3, the DNA is TGTGCCAGCAGCACGGGACAGGGGGATTCACCCCTCCACTTT. It codes for CASSTGQGDSPLHF.

This clonotype has at least ten counts. The chain couples TRBV20-1 to TRBJ2-3; D is perhaps TRBD2 (6 bases). Germline-derived CDR1 and CDR2 are DFQATT and SNEGSKA (reference sequence). V lost 5 bases to trimming and J lost 4 bases, with 19 bases between them. CDR3 length: 15 residues. The chain's CDR3 is CSAEARELAPDTQYF. The CDR3 DNA is TGCAGTGCTGAGGCCCGGGAGCTGGCTCCAGATACGCAGTATTTT.

In this sample, this clonotype turned up many times. This rearrangement joins TRBV18 to TRBJ2-3; D uncertain. Germline CDR1 reads KGHSH; CDR2 reads LQKENI. The V and J ends lost 2 bases and 3 bases respectively, with 6 bases between them. This CDR3 contains 13 residues. CDR3 sequence (DNA): TGTGCCAGCTCACCAATTGATACAGATACGCAGTATTTT. It specifies CASSPIDTDTQYF.

J is TRBJ2-1 and V is TRBV12-3 or TRBV12-4; 7 bases are a match to TRBD1. V shed 7 bases and J 4 bases; nucleotides not matched to a gene: 10. This CDR3 is built from 15 residues. The CDR3 nucleotides are TGTGCCAGCATACTCCGTCCAGGGGGTTACAATGAGCAGTTCTTC. Its translation is CASILRPGGYNEQFF.

Of note for this clonotype: A read error is the likely source, as a far larger clone sits one nucleotide away. The chain couples TRBV7-9 to TRBJ2-1, with TRBD2 matching over 10 bases. Germline V gives CDR1 SEHNR, CDR2 FQNEAQ (reference sequence). This CDR3 comprises 15 residues. The CDR3 sequence is CASSLLAGVYNEQLF. DNA of the CDR3: TGTGCCAGCAGCTTACTAGCGGGGGTTTACAATGAGCAGCTCTTC.

The rearrangement links TRBV19 to TRBJ2-7, with 12 nucleotides matching TRBD2. J was trimmed by 7 bases and V by 10 bases; bases with no gene match: 5. The germline gives CDR1 LNHDA, CDR2 SQIVND (reference sequence). This CDR3 has 12 amino acids. In nucleotides, the CDR3 is TGTGCCACTGGACTAGCGGGGTATGAGCAGTACTTC. Its translation: CATGLAGYEQYF.

This clonotype was counted ten times or more. The rearrangement uses TRBV20-1 and TRBJ2-7, with D hard to call. CDR3 size: 14 residues. Trimming stripped 3 bases from V and 3 bases from J, with 15 bases between. The germline CDR1 and CDR2 sequences are DFQATT and SNEGSKA (reference sequence). The CDR3 loop is CSASPVLEGYEQYF. In DNA, the CDR3 is TGCAGTGCTAGCCCTGTCCTGGAAGGCTACGAGCAGTACTTC.

V usage is TRBV6-2 or TRBV6-3 and J usage is TRBJ2-1, with a weak D call TRBD1 (5 bases). CDR1 and CDR2 from the germline V gene are MNHEY and SVGEGT. The length of the CDR3 is 13 residues. V lost 5 bases and J lost 4, with 9 bases in between. DNA for the CDR3: TGTGCCAGCAGTACCTCAGGGTACAATGAGCAGTTCTTC. As protein: CASSTSGYNEQFF.

The V gene is TRBV4-3, the J gene TRBJ1-5; D perhaps matches TRBD1 (5 bases). The CDR3 loop spans 15 amino acids. Trimming took 2 bases from V and 2 from J, leaving 10 bases between them. CDR1 LGHNA and CDR2 YSLEER come from the germline V gene. This CDR3 is CASSQTRGGNQPQHF. The CDR3 DNA sequence: TGCGCCAGCAGCCAAACAAGGGGCGGCAATCAGCCCCAGCATTTT.

Ten or more counts support this clonotype. The chain carries TRBV29-1 and TRBJ2-7; 7 positions match TRBD1. From germline, CDR1 is SQVTM and CDR2 ANQGSEA. CDR3 length: 16 residues. The J segment lost 0 bases and the V segment lost 6 bases, leaving 14 bases of the junction unmatched. The CDR3 sequence is CSVVLAPGTDSYEQYF. As DNA, the CDR3 is TGCAGCGTCGTATTAGCCCCCGGGACAGACTCCTACGAGCAGTACTTC.

There are many counts of this clonotype. This chain links TRBV28 with TRBJ1-5; a weak D match, TRBD1 (6 bases). V lost 5 bases to trimming and J lost 5 bases, with 13 bases between them. The CDR3 covers 14 residues. The germline CDR1 and CDR2 sequences are MDHEN and SYDVKM. The CDR3 bases are TGTGCCAGCAGTAGGGGGGGGGAGTATCAGCCCCAGCATTTT. Translated, it gives CASSRGGEYQPQHF.

This clonotype has ten or more counts. The chain couples TRBV6-6 to TRBJ2-2; 9 bases are a match to TRBD2. V lost 5 bases, J lost 4 bases, and 5 bases stayed unmatched. CDR3 length: 15 amino acids. Germline V gives CDR1 MNHNY, CDR2 SVGAGI (reference sequence). The CDR3 DNA follows: TGTGCCAGCAGTCCTAGCGGGGAGGGCACCGGGGAGCTGTTTTTT. It is translated as CASSPSGEGTGELFF.